This T cell receptor beta chain was recorded in a study of post-analysis software for immune sequencing data. General observations from the study: Higher frequency in patients than in controls was seen for about 5 TRBV segments, with TRBV5-6, TRBV5-1 and TRBV20-1 among them.

Tagging with unique molecular identifiers was a feature of the TCR beta cDNA libraries. MiXCR, applied by TCRdb to the PCR reads, yields one record per CDR3 protein. The sample lists almost 700,000 distinct CDR3 sequences; 55% to 60% were seen once. The length of the CDR3 is 15 residues. Germline V lookup: CDR1 MRHNA, CDR2 SNTAGT. V lost 6 bases and J lost 2; bases outside the gene matches: 5. A word on this clonotype: The target antigen is unknown.

This receptor was obtained from a girl aged 2-10 years with multiple sclerosis. Sequenced input: blood. The chain has TRBV6-4 and TRBJ2-1; 9 bases map to TRBD2. DNA for the CDR3: TGTGCCAGCAGGATAGAGCGGGGGGCCTACAATGAGCAGTTCTTC. This codes for CASRIERGAYNEQFF.